These T cell receptor beta chains were read from a single sample in a study of T-cell reconstitution after alpha-beta-depleted transplantation in children. TCRdb re-called the PCR reads with MiXCR, one entry per CDR3 protein. The sample has around 370,000 distinct CDR3 sequences, about 9.4% seen once. The material sequenced was PBMCs from the stem cell graft donor, taken from the stem cell graft. The source is a human donor who donated a stem cell graft to a child with acute lymphoblastic leukemia. CDR3s leave out the opening cysteine and the closing phenylalanine or tryptophan.

j_call v_call cdr3_aa
TRBJ1-3 TRBV7-9 ASSSHSDTIY
TRBJ2-5 TRBV5-1 ASSFGASGIRETQY
TRBJ2-7 TRBV28 GSRRWGLRSSYEQY
TRBJ1-2 TRBV20-1 SARTLTEFGFYT
TRBJ2-3 TRBV12-3/TRBV12-4 ASILGDTQY
TRBJ2-7 TRBV29-1 SVEGHRGYEQY
TRBJ1-2 TRBV5-1 ASSSGQGVDYGYT
TRBJ1-5 TRBV20-1 SASQTNNQPQH
TRBJ2-7 TRBV3-1 ASSQDWGELGPEQY
TRBJ2-3 TRBV6-1 ASSVNRISTDTQY
TRBJ1-2 TRBV12-3/TRBV12-4 ASTQVGVGHYGYT
TRBJ2-7 TRBV7-2 ASSQLAGGVDEQY
TRBJ2-2 TRBV27 ASRLGQGFAGELF
TRBJ2-7 TRBV7-2 ASSLGASYEQY
TRBJ2-3 TRBV5-1 ASSLFQRDAADTQY
TRBJ1-6 TRBV5-1 ASSLDAGSSYNSPLH
TRBJ2-5 TRBV7-9 ASSPWSTGYQETQY
TRBJ1-5 TRBV6-2/TRBV6-3 ASTMGDRGRGNQPQH
TRBJ2-2 TRBV7-2 ASSPSWTSGYTGELF
TRBJ1-2 TRBV30 AWRPIGGLGANYGYT
TRBJ2-7 TRBV20-1 SAQKGTSGSNEQY
TRBJ1-1 TRBV5-1 ASSFVQGFHLNTEAF
TRBJ2-5 TRBV9 ASSVEGQLETQY
TRBJ2-1 TRBV30 AWTSGSGVGQF
TRBJ2-1 TRBV4-1 ASSQVIYNEQF
TRBJ2-7 TRBV7-2 ASSQTSGTIGEQY
TRBJ2-2 TRBV7-2 ASSSLNTGELF
TRBJ2-7 TRBV7-2 ASSMTRGPYEQY
TRBJ2-1 TRBV5-1 ASSQGPSQDEQF
TRBJ2-5 TRBV7-8 ASSPRTSGRETQY
TRBJ2-3 TRBV7-3 ASSWGGSTDTQY
TRBJ2-3 TRBV7-2 ASSLADTQY
TRBJ2-1 TRBV5-6 ASSATGLVVHNEQF
TRBJ2-1 TRBV7-2 ASSLVGTAYNEQF
TRBJ2-3 TRBV4-3 ASSQTVADTQY
TRBJ1-5 TRBV7-2 ASSLAGPGRPQH
TRBJ2-1 TRBV29-1 SVAKNYNEQF
TRBJ2-7 TRBV28 ASSTRDAFYEQY
TRBJ2-1 TRBV12-3/TRBV12-4 ASSLAPGSSYNEQF
TRBJ2-3 TRBV18 ASSPRDGRTDTQY
TRBJ2-7 TRBV4-3 ASSPAIGGYEQY
TRBJ2-2 TRBV6-4 ASSDRLFSGELF
TRBJ2-1 TRBV2 ASSEDPSDYEQF
TRBJ2-7 TRBV7-9 ASSLGGPLWVQY
TRBJ2-3 TRBV7-9 ASSFHDEYTDTQY
TRBJ2-1 TRBV3-1 ASSRGLAANNEQF